This T cell receptor (beta chain) was sequenced for a study of cytomegalovirus exposure and HLA in healthy donors. Study-wide points: TCR beta chains numbering roughly 150 were designated cytomegalovirus-associated. TCR clusters originating in the first cohort tended to co-occur in the roughly 120 validation repertoires, according to a later analysis.

This clone turned up a few times. Its antigen is currently unknown. Some clones are missing from TCRdb's copy, which holds only in-frame ones; the method was immunoSEQ multiplex PCR. The sample has 89,000 or so clones; roughly 92% are singletons. Germline CDR1 and CDR2: ENHRY and SYGVKD. V was clipped by 0 bases and J by 10 bases, with 16 bases between them. CDR3 length equals 15 residues. The donors were members of the validation cohort comprising some 130 subjects, separate from the roughly 650-subject first cohort. V usage is TRBV10-3 and J usage is TRBJ1-5, with D maybe TRBD1 (5 bases). This clonotype originated in a woman between 25 and 40 years old in good health and CMV-seropositive. The sequenced sample was PBMCs. CDR3 protein: CAISESKATGLPQHF. Here the CDR3 DNA reads TGTGCCATCAGTGAGTCGAAGGCCACAGGATTACCCCAGCATTTT.